Each of the 25 T cell receptor beta chains below was sequenced from the same sample in a study of T cells in Graves' hyperthyroidism and ophthalmopathy. What was amplified from RNA transcripts were TCR beta CDR3 regions. Primed by the HTBI set, a first-round RT-PCR was run on the TCR CDR3. A single record per CDR3 protein comes from TCRdb applying MiXCR to the multiplex PCR reads. The sample yields about 640,000 distinct CDR3 sequences, roughly 20% seen once. The sequenced material came from blood. The source of these receptors is a man between 25 and 39 years old with Graves' ophthalmopathy.

Concerning this clonotype: At one end the junction does not follow the germline gene, possibly because of a read error. In nucleotides, the CDR3 is TGTGCCAGCAAAGGGGTAATGAACACTGAAGCTCTCTTT. It translates to CASKGVMNTEALF. The rearrangement links TRBV28 to TRBJ1-1; weak D call: TRBD1 (5 bases). This CDR3 contains 13 residues. CDR1 MDHEN and CDR2 SYDVKM come from the germline V gene. Drawing the rest from reference TRBV28 and TRBJ1-1, the complete variable domain is DVKVTQSSRYLVKRTGEKVFLECVQDMDHENMFWYRQDPGLGLRLIYFSYDVKMKEKGDIPEGYSVSREKKERFSLILESASTNQTSMYLCASKGVMNTEALFGQGTRLTVV.

Notes on this clonotype: It may be a read error: a sequence one base away is much more abundant. The chain recombines TRBV27 with TRBJ2-7; no clear D. The CDR3 is 13 residues long. Trimming stripped 5 bases from V and 3 bases from J, with 11 bases between. CDR1 and CDR2 from the germline V gene are MNHEY and SMNVEV (reference sequence). CDR3 residues: CASSDPTGYEQYF. The CDR3, as DNA: TGTGCCAGCAGTGATCCCACGGGCTACGAGCAGTACTTC.

This clonotype appeared a few times. CDR3 bases: TGCGCCAGCTCTAGCGATCGGAGACTAGAGCAGTACTTC. It specifies CASSSDRRLEQYF. V gene TRBV5-1 combines with J gene TRBJ2-7; a possible D gene is TRBD2 (6 bases). The germline V and J ends were trimmed by 7 bases and 7 bases, with 18 bases remaining between them. Germline CDR1 SGHRS, CDR2 YFSETQ. The CDR3 runs 13 residues.

This clonotype was detected many times. The chain couples TRBV5-1 to TRBJ2-7, with 8 bases lining up with TRBD2. The length of the CDR3 is 14 residues. Germline-derived CDR1 and CDR2 are SGHRS and YFSETQ. V shed 3 bases, J shed 1 base, and the junction held 3 bases outside the gene matches. The CDR3: CASSWGLGSYEQYF. CDR3 sequence (DNA): TGCGCCAGCAGCTGGGGACTAGGATCCTACGAGCAGTACTTC.

This clonotype was seen repeatedly, ten times or more. V usage is TRBV28 and J usage is TRBJ2-3; possibly TRBD1 or TRBD2 for D (5 bases each). CDR1 is MDHEN, CDR2 SYDVKM, per germline. The length of the CDR3 is 15 residues. Trimming pared 10 bases from V and 2 bases from J, leaving 19 bases between. CDR3 coding DNA: TGTGCCACCACCCAGTGGGGGAGTGTCACAGATACGCAGTATTTT. Its protein is CATTQWGSVTDTQYF.

This clonotype has a count of ten or more. This rearrangement joins TRBV6-1 to TRBJ1-2; D uncertain. There are 14 residues in the CDR3. Germline-derived CDR1 and CDR2 are MNHNS and SASEGT. The germline V and J ends were trimmed by 2 bases and 7 bases, with 14 bases remaining between them. DNA for the CDR3: TGTGCCAGCAGTGAATATAAAGGATCGGCTGGCTACACCTTC. The encoded protein is CASSEYKGSAGYTF.

Ten or more counts support this clonotype. V and J are TRBV28 and TRBJ2-7; possibly TRBD1 or TRBD2 for D (6 bases each). V lost 4 bases and J lost 2, with 15 bases in between. Looked up from germline, CDR1 is MDHEN and CDR2 is SYDVKM. CDR3 length equals 15 residues. Here the CDR3 reads CASSSLGRDTYEQYF. Here the CDR3 DNA reads TGTGCCAGCAGTTCCCTCGGGCGGGACACCTACGAGCAGTACTTC.

The chain has TRBV20-1 and TRBJ2-7; 9 nucleotides match TRBD1. Germline V gene data show CDR1 as DFQATT and CDR2 as SNEGSKA (reference sequence). Trimming at V came to 5 bases and at J to 4 bases, leaving 6 bases not matched to a gene. There are 13 residues in the CDR3. CDR3 residues: CSAPGTGSYEQYF. DNA of the CDR3: TGCAGTGCTCCCGGGACAGGGTCTTACGAGCAGTACTTC.

This chain links TRBV4-1 with TRBJ1-2; TRBD1 might be the D (6 bases). This CDR3 spans 14 amino acids. Germline CDR1 is MGHRA and CDR2 is YSYEKL. V was pared by 1 base and J by 7 bases, with 13 bases between. The chain's CDR3 is CASSQVPAGVGYTF. The CDR3 bases are TGCGCCAGCAGCCAAGTCCCCGCAGGGGTTGGCTACACCTTC.

This clonotype was counted between two and nine times. This rearrangement joins TRBV7-2 to TRBJ1-1, with 7 positions matching TRBD1. The ends lost 4 bases at V and 2 bases at J; junction bases unmatched: 10. This CDR3 is 16 amino acids long. Per germline, CDR1 SGHTA and CDR2 FQGNSA. The CDR3 here is CASSSHRGRLNTEAFF. CDR3 in DNA: TGTGCCAGCAGCTCCCACAGGGGCCGACTCAACACTGAAGCTTTCTTT.

This clonotype was counted a few times. The chain is built from TRBV27 and TRBJ1-1, with D uncertain. V was shortened by 11 bases and J by 3 bases, with 4 bases between the two germline ends. Germline loops: CDR1 MNHEY, CDR2 SMNVEV (reference sequence). This CDR3 has 9 residues. The CDR3 region is CAAHTEAFF. CDR3 DNA sequence: TGTGCCGCCCACACTGAAGCTTTCTTT.

This clonotype was counted a few times. The rearrangement joins TRBV30 to TRBJ2-7; D might be TRBD2 (7 bases). Trimming cost V 5 bases and J 4 bases, with 21 bases left between them. The CDR3 is 15 amino acids. Germline V gene sequence: CDR1 GTSNPN, CDR2 SVGIG (reference sequence). CDR3 DNA sequence: TGTGCCTGGGGGGGGGAACCGGACAGTCAGTACGAGCAGTACTTC. Its protein is CAWGGEPDSQYEQYF.

Of note for this clonotype: This may arise from a read error, as a much more abundant clone is one base away. This chain connects TRBV11-2 to TRBJ2-7; D is unclear. The V gene's germline CDR1 is SGHAT and CDR2 FQNNGV. This CDR3 region has 13 residues. The CDR3 nucleotides are TGTGCCAACAGCTACCTACCTCTCTACGAGCAGTACTTC. Translation gives CANSYLPLYEQYF.

The chain has TRBV7-9 and TRBJ1-5; tentatively, D is TRBD1 (6 bases). In germline, CDR1 is SEHNR, CDR2 FQNEAQ (reference sequence). The V end was cut by 1 base, the J end by 2 bases, with 15 bases between. The CDR3 is 17 residues long. The CDR3 region is CASSLGGGARGNQPQHF. CDR3 bases: TGTGCCAGCAGCTTAGGGGGGGGGGCACGTGGCAATCAGCCCCAGCATTTT.

A few counts support this clonotype. The chain has TRBV7-9 and TRBJ2-2; D could derive from TRBD1 or TRBD2 (5 bases each). Germline CDR1 is SEHNR and CDR2 is FQNEAQ (reference sequence). The CDR3 is 15 amino acids. Trimming pared 5 bases from V and 1 base from J, leaving 11 bases between. The CDR3 spells CASSRGDLNTGELFF. CDR3 sequence (DNA): TGTGCCAGCAGCCGAGGGGATCTGAACACCGGGGAGCTGTTTTTT.

The J gene is TRBJ2-7, the V gene TRBV5-1; 9 bases map to TRBD2. The CDR3 runs to 12 residues. V dropped 5 bases and J dropped 5; count of bases not matched to a gene: 2. Germline CDR1 is SGHRS and CDR2 is YFSETQ. CDR3 region: CASRREGDEQYF. Here the CDR3 DNA reads TGCGCCAGCAGGCGGGAGGGTGACGAGCAGTACTTC.

In this sample, this clonotype turned up a few times. The genes are TRBV29-1 and TRBJ1-1; D may be TRBD1 (5 bases). The V gene lost 7 bases and the J gene lost 4 bases, with 13 bases spanning the gap. Germline V CDR1 and CDR2: SQVTM, ANQGSEA. The CDR3 runs 12 residues. The CDR3 sequence: CSAPGKGTEAFF. The DNA of the CDR3 is TGCAGCGCCCCAGGGAAGGGCACTGAAGCTTTCTTT.

CDR3 amino acids: CAIARTLNTGELFF. Here the CDR3 DNA reads TGTGCCATTGCCAGAACTCTCAACACCGGGGAGCTGTTTTTT. The chain carries TRBV7-2 and TRBJ2-2; D uncertain. The CDR3 extends over 14 amino acids. Trimming took off 10 bases at V and 2 bases at J, with 14 bases between the two ends. The germline CDR1 and CDR2 sequences are SGHTA and FQGNSA. Full variable domain (rest looked up from reference TRBV7-2 and TRBJ2-2): GAGVSQSPSNKVTEKGKDVELRCDPISGHTALYWYRQSLGQGLEFLIYFQGNSAPDKSGLPSDRFSAERTGGSVSTLTIQRTQQEDSAVYLCAIARTLNTGELFFGEGSRLTVL.

This clonotype was detected only a few times. The rearrangement links TRBV2 to TRBJ2-7, with D possibly called TRBD1 or TRBD2 (6 bases each). The CDR3 is 12 residues long. Deletions cut 8 bases from V and 3 bases from J, with 11 bases between. The V gene's germline CDR1 is SNHLY and CDR2 FYNNEI. CDR3 nucleotide sequence: TGTGCCAGCGAAGGGGGGAGCTACGAGCAGTACTTC. Its translation: CASEGGSYEQYF.

This clonotype was seen at least ten times. The chain recombines TRBV5-1 with TRBJ2-1; 7 nucleotides match TRBD2. V lost 0 bases and J lost 8; bases outside the gene matches: 8. Germline CDR1 and CDR2: SGHRS and YFSETQ. CDR3 length: 15 amino acids. The CDR3 nucleotides read TGCGCCAGCAGCTTGGGGTCGGGGGGTAGGGATGAGCAGTTCTTC. It translates to CASSLGSGGRDEQFF.

For the CDR3, the DNA is TGCAGCGTTGACTCGGACAGGGGGCCGAGCACAGATACGCAGTATTTT. This sequence encodes CSVDSDRGPSTDTQYF. V gene TRBV29-1 combines with J gene TRBJ2-3; TRBD1 matches 11 bases. Germline CDR1 and CDR2: SQVTM and ANQGSEA. V lost 3 bases and J lost 0; bases outside the gene matches: 5. This CDR3 comprises 16 residues.

This clonotype was seen at least ten times. The rearrangement uses TRBV6-1 and TRBJ1-2, with D hard to call. The CDR3 sequence is 17 residues long. Germline CDR1 and CDR2: MNHNS and SASEGT. Trimming took 1 base from V and 5 from J, leaving 20 bases between them. The CDR3 region is CASSEEMAVAGLYGYTF. Here the CDR3 DNA reads TGTGCCAGCAGTGAAGAAATGGCGGTGGCAGGCTTGTATGGCTACACCTTC.

Regarding this clonotype: One junction end does not reproduce the germline sequence, and a read error may be involved. The V and J genes are TRBV7-2 and TRBJ2-7; 7 bases agree with TRBD1. The CDR3 contains 15 residues. In germline, CDR1 is SGHTA, CDR2 FQGNSA. DNA for the CDR3: TGTGTCAGCAGCCCTAGACAGGGTGGGAACTACGAGCAGTACTTC. Its protein product is CVSSPRQGGNYEQYF.

The gene calls are TRBV5-1 and TRBJ1-2; D unclear. V was cut by 6 bases and J by 2 bases, with 14 bases left in between. Germline V lookup: CDR1 SGHRS, CDR2 YFSETQ. This CDR3 spans 14 amino acids. CDR3 sequence reads: CASTRGEENYGYTF. CDR3 nucleotide sequence: TGCGCCAGCACCCGCGGTGAGGAGAACTATGGCTACACCTTC.

This clonotype was seen ten or more times. V is TRBV11-2 and J is TRBJ2-3; D remains unclear. Germline-derived CDR1 and CDR2 are SGHAT and FQNNGV. The CDR3 is made up of 14 amino acids. V dropped 3 bases and J dropped 1 base, with 8 bases sitting between them. The CDR3 DNA sequence: TGTGCCAGCAGCTTCGTGCCCCGCACAGATACGCAGTATTTT. It encodes CASSFVPRTDTQYF.